These 3 T cell receptor beta chains originate from one sample sequenced in a study of Ad26.COV2.S vaccination and SARS-CoV-2 variants. Regarding treatment: approximately 18 received Ad26.COV2.S at low or high dose, single or two shots; roughly five received placebo; per-sample allocation not given. Specimen acquisition occurred on day 63 following the initial vaccine or placebo injection. Assay used: immunoSEQ multiplex PCR; TCRdb lists only in-frame clones, some missing. The table records 440,000 or so clones, 90% of them present only once. The sequences come from peripheral blood, collected in a trial of Ad26.COV2.S vaccine versus placebo. Receptor source: a person between 18 and 60 years old who received the Ad26.COV2.S COVID-19 vaccine or a placebo.

The chain is built from TRBV19 and TRBJ1-5, with D possibly matching TRBD1 (5 bases). The length of the CDR3 is 15 residues. Germline V gene data show CDR1 as LNHDA and CDR2 as SQIVND (reference sequence). V gave up 5 bases and J gave up 4 bases, with 15 bases separating them. The CDR3, as DNA: TGTGCCAGTAGTCCTCAGGGAAGAGGAAATCAGCCCCAGCATTTT. The encoded protein is CASSPQGRGNQPQHF.

The chain combines TRBV14 with TRBJ2-6; D gene unclear. The CDR3 extends over 18 amino acids. Germline-derived CDR1 and CDR2 are SGHDN and FVKESK. V was shortened by 0 bases and J by 0 bases, with 12 bases between the two germline ends. CDR3 bases: TGTGCCAGCAGCCAAGACGGCAGGAACTACTCTGGGGCCAACGTCCTGACTTTC. Its protein product is CASSQDGRNYSGANVLTF.

The V and J genes are TRBV25-1 and TRBJ2-1; 14 bases fit TRBD2. Germline assignment: CDR1 MGHDK and CDR2 SYGVNS. The CDR3 consists of 18 residues. The J segment lost 3 bases and the V segment lost 1 base, leaving 5 bases of the junction unmatched. CDR3 in amino acids: CASSEFWGLAGDYNEQFF. Here the CDR3 DNA reads TGTGCCAGCAGTGAATTTTGGGGACTAGCGGGAGACTACAATGAGCAGTTCTTC.